This entry is about one T cell receptor beta chain. The antigen remains unidentified. These data belong to a study of T cell responses to AZD1222 COVID-19 vaccine. In the study overall: Samples with a second dose at about 4 or about 12 weeks were pooled together. Study outcomes and limitations: Among vaccine-associated CD4 TCRs, coverage spanned spike, with dominance at 160-218 and 743-854. A mostly white British donor set with more females was recruited, and clonal diversity was possibly underestimated.

Clones were sequenced by immunoSEQ multiplex PCR, and TCRdb holds only the in-frame ones, with some missing. The sample yields about 150,000 clones, 84% seen once. Unmatched junction bases numbered 12, after V lost 1 base and J lost 5 bases. The germline V gene has CDR1 KGHSH and CDR2 LQKENI. The CDR3 spans 17 residues. Sequencing used peripheral blood, obtained on day 0 of AZD1222 vaccination. The chain carries TRBV18 and TRBJ2-5, with TRBD1 identical over 8 bases. This receptor was obtained from an adult in good health. CDR3 sequence (DNA): TGTGCCAGCTCACCACTTGGGACAGGCATCGGATTGGAGACCCAGTACTTC. Translating it yields CASSPLGTGIGLETQYF.